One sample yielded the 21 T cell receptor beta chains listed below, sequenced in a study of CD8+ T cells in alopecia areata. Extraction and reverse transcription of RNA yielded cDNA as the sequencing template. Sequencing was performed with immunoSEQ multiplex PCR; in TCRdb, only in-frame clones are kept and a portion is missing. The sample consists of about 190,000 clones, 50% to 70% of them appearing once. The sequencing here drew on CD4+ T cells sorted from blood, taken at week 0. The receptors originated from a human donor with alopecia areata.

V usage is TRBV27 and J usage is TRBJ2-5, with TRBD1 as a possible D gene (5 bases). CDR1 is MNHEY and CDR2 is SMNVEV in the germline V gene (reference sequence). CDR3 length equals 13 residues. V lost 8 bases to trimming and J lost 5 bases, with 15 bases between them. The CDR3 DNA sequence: TGTGCCAGCGCCCCTTCAGGGTGGGAGACCCAGTACTTC. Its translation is CASAPSGWETQYF.

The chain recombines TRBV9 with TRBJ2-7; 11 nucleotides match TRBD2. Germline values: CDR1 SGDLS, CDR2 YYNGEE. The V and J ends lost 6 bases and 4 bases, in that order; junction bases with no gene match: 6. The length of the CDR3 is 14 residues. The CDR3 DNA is TGTGCCAGCAACATAGCGGGGGGGCCATACGAGCAGTACTTC. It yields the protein CASNIAGGPYEQYF.

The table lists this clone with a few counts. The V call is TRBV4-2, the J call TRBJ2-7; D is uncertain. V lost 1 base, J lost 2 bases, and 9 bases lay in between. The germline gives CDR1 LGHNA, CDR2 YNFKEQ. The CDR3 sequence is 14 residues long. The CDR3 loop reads CASSQVGDTYEQYF. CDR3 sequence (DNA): TGTGCCAGCAGCCAAGTAGGTGACACCTACGAGCAGTACTTC.

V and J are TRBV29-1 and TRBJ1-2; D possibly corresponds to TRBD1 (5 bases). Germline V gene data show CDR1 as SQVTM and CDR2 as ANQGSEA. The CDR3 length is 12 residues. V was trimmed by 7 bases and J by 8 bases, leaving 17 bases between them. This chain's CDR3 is CSAPAQGLGYTF. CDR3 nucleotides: TGCAGCGCCCCGGCCCAGGGCCTCGGCTACACCTTC.

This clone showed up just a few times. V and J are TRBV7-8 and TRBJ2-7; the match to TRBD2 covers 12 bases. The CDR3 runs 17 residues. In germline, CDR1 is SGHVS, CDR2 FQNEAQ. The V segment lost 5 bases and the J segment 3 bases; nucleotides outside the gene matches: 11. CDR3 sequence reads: CASSLLSRLAGVYEQYF. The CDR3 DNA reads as TGTGCCAGCAGCCTACTCTCGAGACTAGCGGGGGTCTACGAGCAGTACTTC.

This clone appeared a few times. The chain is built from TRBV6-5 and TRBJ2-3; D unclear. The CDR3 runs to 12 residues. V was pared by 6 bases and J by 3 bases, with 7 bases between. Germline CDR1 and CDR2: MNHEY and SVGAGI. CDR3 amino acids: CASSQGTDTQYF. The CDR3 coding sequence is TGTGCCAGCAGCCAAGGGACAGATACGCAGTATTTT.

CDR3 in DNA: TGTGCCTGGAACCCCACCAGGACAGGAATATACACCGGGGAGCTGTTTTTT. This sequence encodes CAWNPTRTGIYTGELFF. This chain links TRBV30 with TRBJ2-2, with 7 bases matching TRBD1. Trimming at V came to 4 bases and at J to 3 bases, leaving 14 bases not matched to a gene. Germline CDR1 reads GTSNPN; CDR2 reads SVGIG (reference sequence). The CDR3 spans 17 residues.

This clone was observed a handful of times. The CDR3 loop is CASSYGQGLYGYTF. The CDR3 coding sequence is TGTGCCAGCTCCTACGGACAGGGACTCTATGGCTACACCTTC. This rearrangement joins TRBV18 to TRBJ1-2; 8 positions agree with TRBD1. This CDR3 contains 14 residues. Germline CDR1 and CDR2: KGHSH and LQKENI. The V segment lost 6 bases and the J segment 4 bases; nucleotides outside the gene matches: 7. Full variable domain (missing parts from reference TRBV18 and TRBJ1-2): NAGVMQNPRHLVRRRGQEARLRCSPMKGHSHVYWYRQLPEEGLKFMVYLQKENIIDESGMPKERFSAEFPKEGPSILRIQQVVRGDSAAYFCASSYGQGLYGYTFGSGTRLTVV.

For the CDR3, the DNA is TGTGCCAGCAGTTCCGAGAGGACAGGACTGGTGGATACGCAGTATTTT. The encoded protein is CASSSERTGLVDTQYF. The chain links TRBV28 to TRBJ2-3; 7 bases agree with TRBD1. The CDR3 runs to 16 residues. CDR1 and CDR2 from the germline V gene are MDHEN and SYDVKM. V was clipped by 4 bases and J by 6 bases; unmatched bases: 13.

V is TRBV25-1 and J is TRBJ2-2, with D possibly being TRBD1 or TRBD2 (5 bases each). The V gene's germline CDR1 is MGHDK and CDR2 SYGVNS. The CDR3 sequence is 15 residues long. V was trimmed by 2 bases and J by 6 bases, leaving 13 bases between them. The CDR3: CASSEAKGDAGELFF. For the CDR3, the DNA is TGTGCCAGCAGTGAAGCAAAAGGGGACGCCGGGGAGCTGTTTTTT.

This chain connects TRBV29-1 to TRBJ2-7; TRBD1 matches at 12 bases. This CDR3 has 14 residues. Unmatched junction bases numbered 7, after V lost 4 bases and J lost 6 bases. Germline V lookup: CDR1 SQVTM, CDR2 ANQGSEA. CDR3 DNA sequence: TGCAGCGTTGTAGCCGGGACAGGGGGCTCCGAGCAGTACTTC. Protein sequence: CSVVAGTGGSEQYF.

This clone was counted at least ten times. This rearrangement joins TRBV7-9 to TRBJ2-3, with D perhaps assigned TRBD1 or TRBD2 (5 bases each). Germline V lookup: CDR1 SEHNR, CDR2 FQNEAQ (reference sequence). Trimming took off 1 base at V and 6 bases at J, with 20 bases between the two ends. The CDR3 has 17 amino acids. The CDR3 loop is CASSLVSKGSRGDTQYF. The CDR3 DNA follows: TGTGCCAGCAGCTTAGTATCTAAGGGATCGAGGGGCGATACGCAGTATTTT.

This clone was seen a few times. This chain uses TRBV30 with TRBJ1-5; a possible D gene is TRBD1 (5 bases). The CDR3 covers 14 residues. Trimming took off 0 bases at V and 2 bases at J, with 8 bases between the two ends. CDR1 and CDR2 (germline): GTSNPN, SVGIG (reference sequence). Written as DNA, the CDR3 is TGTGCCTGGAGTGTAAAAGGGGGCAATCAGCCCCAGCATTTT. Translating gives CAWSVKGGNQPQHF.

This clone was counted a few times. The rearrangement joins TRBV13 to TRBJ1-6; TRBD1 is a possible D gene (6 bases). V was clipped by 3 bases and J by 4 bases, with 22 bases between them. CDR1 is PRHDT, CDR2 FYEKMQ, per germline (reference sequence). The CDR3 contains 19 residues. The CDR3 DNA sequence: TGTGCCAGCAGCTTGCAGCCAGGGGACCAGGCTGGGTATAATTCACCCCTCCACTTT. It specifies CASSLQPGDQAGYNSPLHF.

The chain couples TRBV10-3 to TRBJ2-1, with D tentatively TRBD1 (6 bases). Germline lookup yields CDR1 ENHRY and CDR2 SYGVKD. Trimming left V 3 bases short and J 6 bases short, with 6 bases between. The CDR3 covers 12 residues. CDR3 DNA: TGTGCCATCAGTGAACAGGGCAATGAGCAGTTCTTC. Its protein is CAISEQGNEQFF.

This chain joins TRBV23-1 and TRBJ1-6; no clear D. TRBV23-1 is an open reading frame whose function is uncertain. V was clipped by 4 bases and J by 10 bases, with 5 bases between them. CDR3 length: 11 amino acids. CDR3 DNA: TGCGCCAGCAGTCTTAAGTCACCCCTCCACTTT. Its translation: CASSLKSPLHF.

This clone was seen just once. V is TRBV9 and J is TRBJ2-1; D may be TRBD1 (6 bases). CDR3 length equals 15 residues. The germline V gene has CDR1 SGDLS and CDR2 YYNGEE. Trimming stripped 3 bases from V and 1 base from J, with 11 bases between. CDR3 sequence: CASSGGGSSYNEQFF. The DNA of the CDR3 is TGTGCCAGCAGCGGAGGGGGTTCTTCCTACAATGAGCAGTTCTTC.

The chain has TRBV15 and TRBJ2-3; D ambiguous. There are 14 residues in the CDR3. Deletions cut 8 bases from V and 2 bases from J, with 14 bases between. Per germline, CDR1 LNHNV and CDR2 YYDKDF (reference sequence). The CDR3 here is CATVREYNTDTQYF. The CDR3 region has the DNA TGTGCCACCGTACGTGAATACAACACAGATACGCAGTATTTT.

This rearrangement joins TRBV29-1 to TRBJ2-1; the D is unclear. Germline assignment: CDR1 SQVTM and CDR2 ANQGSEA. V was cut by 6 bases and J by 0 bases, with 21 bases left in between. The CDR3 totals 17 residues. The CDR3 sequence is CSVPRGQVQTSYNEQFF. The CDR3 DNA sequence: TGCAGCGTGCCCAGAGGTCAGGTCCAAACCTCCTACAATGAGCAGTTCTTC.

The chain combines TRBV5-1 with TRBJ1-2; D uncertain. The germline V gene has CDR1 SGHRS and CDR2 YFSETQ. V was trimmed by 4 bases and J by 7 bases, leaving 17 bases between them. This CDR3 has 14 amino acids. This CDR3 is CASSLDSSSGGYTF. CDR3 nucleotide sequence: TGCGCCAGCAGCCTAGATTCGAGTTCCGGTGGCTACACCTTC. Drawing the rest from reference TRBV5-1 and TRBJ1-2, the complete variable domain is KAGVTQTPRYLIKTRGQQVTLSCSPISGHRSVSWYQQTPGQGLQFLFEYFSETQRNKGNFPGRFSGRQFSNSRSEMNVSTLELGDSALYLCASSLDSSSGGYTFGSGTRLTVV.

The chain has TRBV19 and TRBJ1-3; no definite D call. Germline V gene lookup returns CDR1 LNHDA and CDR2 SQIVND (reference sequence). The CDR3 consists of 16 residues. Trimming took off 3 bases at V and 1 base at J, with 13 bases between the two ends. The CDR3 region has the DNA TGTGCCAGTAGTATTGCTCACAGCTTATCTGGAAACACCATATATTTT. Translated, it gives CASSIAHSLSGNTIYF.